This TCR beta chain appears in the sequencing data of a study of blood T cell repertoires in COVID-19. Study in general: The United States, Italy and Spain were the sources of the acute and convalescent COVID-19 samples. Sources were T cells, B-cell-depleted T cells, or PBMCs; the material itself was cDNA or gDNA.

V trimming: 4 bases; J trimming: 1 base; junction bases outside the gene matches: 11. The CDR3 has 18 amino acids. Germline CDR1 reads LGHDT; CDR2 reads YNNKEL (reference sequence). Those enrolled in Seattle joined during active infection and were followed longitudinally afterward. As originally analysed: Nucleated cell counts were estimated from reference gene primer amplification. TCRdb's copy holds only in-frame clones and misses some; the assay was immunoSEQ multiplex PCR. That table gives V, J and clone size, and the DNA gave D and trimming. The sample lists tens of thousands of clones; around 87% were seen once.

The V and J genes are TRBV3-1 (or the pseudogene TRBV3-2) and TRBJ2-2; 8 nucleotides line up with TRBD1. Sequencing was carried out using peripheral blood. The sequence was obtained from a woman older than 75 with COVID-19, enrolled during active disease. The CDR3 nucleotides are TGTGCCAGCAGCCCCTTCCCGACCAGGGGGCGGAACACCGGGGAGCTGTTTTTT. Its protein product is CASSPFPTRGRNTGELFF.